The entry that follows covers one T cell receptor beta chain sequence. V was clipped by 2 bases and J by 8 bases, with 20 bases between them. CDR1 and CDR2 from the germline V gene are SGDLS and YYNGEE. The CDR3 spans 16 residues. TCRdb re-called the RT-PCR reads with MiXCR, one entry per CDR3 protein. In the table there are 150,000 to 200,000 distinct CDR3 sequences, 35% to 50% of which are singletons. These data come from a study of patients and donors after allogeneic stem cell transplantation. The receptor was derived from a human donor who was either an allogeneic HSCT recipient or a stem cell or donor lymphocyte infusion donor (not recorded which). It is not recorded whose cells these are; they may come from a transplant donor. V is TRBV9 and J is TRBJ2-1, with a possible D match to TRBD2 (6 bases). The sequencing sample was made of blood, either unsorted or a sorted T cell fraction (not recorded which). The DNA for the CDR3 is TGTGCCAGCAGCGTGACCCAACTAGCAATCGTATATGAGCAGTTCTTC. It is translated as CASSVTQLAIVYEQFF.